What follows is one T cell receptor (beta chain) and its context. Germline V lookup: CDR1 SNHLY, CDR2 FYNNEI. The V end lost 5 bases, the J end lost 7 bases, and 14 bases lay between the germline ends. This CDR3 contains 13 residues. The source of the sample is a study of blood T cell repertoires in COVID-19. Profiled with immunoSEQ multiplex PCR; TCRdb holds only in-frame clones, not every one. The data hold 260,000 or so clones, with approximately 84% observed a single time. This sequence was found in a man between 18 and 29 years old who had recovered from COVID-19. Sequencing was carried out using PBMCs or T cells enriched from blood (not recorded which). V is TRBV2 and J is TRBJ1-2; tentatively, D is TRBD1 (6 bases). The CDR3 spells CASSRKTGSGYTF. For the CDR3, the DNA is TGTGCCAGCAGTCGTAAAACAGGGAGTGGCTACACCTTC.